The clone carrying this T cell receptor beta chain was counted at least ten times. Its specificity is not known. The data derive from a study of response to subunit inactivated influenza vaccine. Whole-study findings and limits: A suggestion made by the authors is that each seasonal influenza vaccination recruits few new T cells.

Each CDR3 protein gets one entry after TCRdb re-called the RT-PCR reads with MiXCR. The sample carries 150,000 to 200,000 distinct CDR3 sequences, about 12% recorded once. The same data also contributed to another study, on T cells expressing NK-cell markers. That study adds: cDNA encoding TCR beta was synthesized via 5'RACE template switching incorporating UMIs. Sorting of alpha-beta TCR T cells alone was achieved in several experiments with an anti-gamma-delta TCR antibody. Of the CD8+ T cells in about 6 donors, roughly 1.0-7.5% belonged to dominant NKG2C+ clonotypes. For a handful of donors, these clonotypes were likewise the leading ones in the CD3+CD56-NKG2C+ fraction.

The TCR was taken from a man aged 50 to 60 who received an inactivated influenza vaccine. This sample comprised CD8+ T cells sorted from PBMCs, obtained about 13 days after vaccination.

The CDR3 sequence: CASSPGVAGYNEQFF. The CDR3 nucleotides read TGTGCCAGCAGTCCCGGGGTAGCGGGTTACAATGAGCAGTTCTTC. V gene TRBV7-9 combines with J gene TRBJ2-1; TRBD2 matches 7 bases. The CDR3 spans 15 residues. From germline, CDR1 is SEHNR and CDR2 FQNEAQ (reference sequence). The ends lost 6 bases at V and 4 bases at J; junction bases unmatched: 9.